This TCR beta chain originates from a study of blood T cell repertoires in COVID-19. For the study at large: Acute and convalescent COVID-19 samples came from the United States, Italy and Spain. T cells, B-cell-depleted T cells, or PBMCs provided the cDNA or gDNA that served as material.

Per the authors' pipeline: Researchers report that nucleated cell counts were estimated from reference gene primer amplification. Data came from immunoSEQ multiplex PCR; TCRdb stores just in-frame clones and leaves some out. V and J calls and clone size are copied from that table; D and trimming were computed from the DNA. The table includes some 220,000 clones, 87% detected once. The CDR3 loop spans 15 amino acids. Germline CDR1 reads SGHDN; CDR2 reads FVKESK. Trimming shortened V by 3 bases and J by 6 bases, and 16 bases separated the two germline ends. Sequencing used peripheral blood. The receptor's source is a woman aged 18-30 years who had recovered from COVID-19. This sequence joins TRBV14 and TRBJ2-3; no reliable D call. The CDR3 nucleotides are TGTGCCAGCAGCCAGATCCCAGGCCCGGCGGATACGCAGTATTTT. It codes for CASSQIPGPADTQYF.